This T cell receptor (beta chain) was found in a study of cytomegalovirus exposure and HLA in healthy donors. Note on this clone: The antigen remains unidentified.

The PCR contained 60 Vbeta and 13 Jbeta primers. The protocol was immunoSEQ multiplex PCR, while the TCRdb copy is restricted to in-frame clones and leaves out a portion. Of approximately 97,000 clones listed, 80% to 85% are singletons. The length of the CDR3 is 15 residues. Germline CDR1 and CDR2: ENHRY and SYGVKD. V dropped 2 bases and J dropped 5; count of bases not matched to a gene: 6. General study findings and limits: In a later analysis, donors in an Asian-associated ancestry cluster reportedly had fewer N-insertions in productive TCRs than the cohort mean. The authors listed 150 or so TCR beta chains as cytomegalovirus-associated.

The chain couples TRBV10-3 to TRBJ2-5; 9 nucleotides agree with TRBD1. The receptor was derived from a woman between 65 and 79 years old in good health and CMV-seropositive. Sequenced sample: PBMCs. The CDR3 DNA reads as TGTGCCATCAGTGAGGGAACAGGGGGCCTGGAGACCCAGTACTTC. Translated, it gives CAISEGTGGLETQYF.